This section outlines one TCR beta chain sequence together with its context. These data originate in a study of Ad26.COV2.S vaccination and SARS-CoV-2 variants. As to treatment: some 19 received Ad26.COV2.S at low or high dose, single or two shots; about 5 received placebo; per-sample allocation not given. Vaccine and placebo recipients were sampled on day 63 after the first injection. The V end was cut by 3 bases, the J end by 5 bases, with 4 bases between. The CDR3 consists of 11 residues. Germline V gene data show CDR1 as MDHEN and CDR2 as SYDVKM. Assay used: immunoSEQ multiplex PCR; TCRdb lists only in-frame clones, some missing. The sample lists about 400,000 clones; roughly 88% were seen once.

This chain links TRBV28 with TRBJ2-5; D is unresolved. This receptor was obtained from a person between 18 and 60 years old who received the Ad26.COV2.S COVID-19 vaccine or a placebo. The specimen was peripheral blood, collected in a trial of Ad26.COV2.S vaccine versus placebo. The CDR3 DNA sequence: TGTGCCAGCAGTTTCGCGGAGACCCAGTACTTC. Its protein is CASSFAETQYF.